The rows below give T cell receptor beta chains drawn from one sample of a study of cytomegalovirus exposure and HLA in healthy donors. Profiling relied on immunoSEQ multiplex PCR, and the TCRdb table lists in-frame clones only, not all of them. Among around 88,000 clones listed, around four fifths were seen once. Specimen: PBMCs. These TCRs come from a man aged 45-65 years in good health and CMV-seropositive. Each CDR3 is given with its conserved first and last residue. A D gene is named only where the DNA matches it firmly. Some rows mark clone size as missing; the rest say once, few, many or name a class of expanded clone.

V,J,size,D,length,DNA,CDR3
TRBV29-1,TRBJ1-5,NA,NA,13,TGCAGCGTTGGAGGAGGTGGGAGTCAGCCCCAGCATTTT,CSVGGGGSQPQHF
TRBV5-1,TRBJ1-4,NA,NA,15,TGCGCCAGCAGCTTGGTACAGGGCGGTAATGAAAAACTGTTTTTT,CASSLVQGGNEKLFF
TRBV4-3,TRBJ2-7,once,TRBD1,15,TGCGCCAGCAGCCAGAGGGCAGGGGGCGGATACGAGCAGTACTTC,CASSQRAGGGYEQYF
TRBV15,TRBJ2-2,NA,NA,16,TGTGCCACCAGCAGAGGGCTCACAGGAAACACCGGGGAGCTGTTTTTT,CATSRGLTGNTGELFF
TRBV12-5,TRBJ2-6,NA,NA,15,TGTGCTAGTGGACTCGACAGCTCTGGGGCCAACGTCCTGACTTTC,CASGLDSSGANVLTF
TRBV6-6,TRBJ2-1,NA,NA,15,TGTGCCAGCAGTTATGCCCTCGGCAGGGGATATGAGCAGTTCTTC,CASSYALGRGYEQFF
TRBV10-2,TRBJ1-6,NA,NA,13,TGCGCCAGCACCTTCGGACAGATCGCACCCCTCCACTTT,CASTFGQIAPLHF
TRBV7-2,TRBJ2-3,NA,NA,17,TGTGCCAGCAGCCTACTCGGGGACACAATCCGTACAGATACGCAGTATTTT,CASSLLGDTIRTDTQYF
TRBV7-8,TRBJ1-5,NA,NA,15,TGTGCCAGCAGCTTATTCGGCAGGTCTGATCAGCCCCAGCATTTT,CASSLFGRSDQPQHF
TRBV29-1,TRBJ2-3,few,NA,14,TGCAGCGTTGAAGGGCTCTACCAGGGGAATACGCAGTATTTT,CSVEGLYQGNTQYF
TRBV18,TRBJ2-5,NA,NA,13,TGTGCCAGCTCACCGGAGACCGGAGAGACCCAGTACTTC,CASSPETGETQYF
TRBV6-5,TRBJ1-2,NA,NA,13,TGTGCCAGCAGAGGGACATTAACCTATGGCTACACCTTC,CASRGTLTYGYTF
TRBV19,TRBJ1-4,NA,TRBD1,15,TGTGCCACCCAGGACAGGGCGGGGACGGGCGAAAAACTGTTTTTT,CATQDRAGTGEKLFF
TRBV4-1,TRBJ1-6,few,NA,16,TGCGCCAGCAGCCAAGATCGGGGTGGAGGGAATTCACCCCTCCACTTT,CASSQDRGGGNSPLHF
TRBV6-5,TRBJ2-3,NA,TRBD1,15,TGTGCCAGCAGTTATATGGGACAGGGCCAAGATACGCAGTATTTT,CASSYMGQGQDTQYF
TRBV6-5,TRBJ1-2,NA,NA,14,TGTGCCAGCAGTTACTCGAATCAGGCCTTTGGCTACACCTTC,CASSYSNQAFGYTF
TRBV11-3,TRBJ1-5,once,NA,17,TGTGCCAGCAGCTTAGTGGTCGGGGAGGGGAGCAATCAGCCCCAGCATTTT,CASSLVVGEGSNQPQHF
TRBV7-2,TRBJ1-5,NA,NA,14,TGTGCCAGCAGCTTAGGGGGTACAGGGCAGCCCCAGCATTTT,CASSLGGTGQPQHF
TRBV14,TRBJ1-4,NA,NA,14,TGTGCCAGCAGCCACTTACAGGGACCCGAAAAACTGTTTTTT,CASSHLQGPEKLFF
TRBV4-3,TRBJ1-2,NA,NA,13,TGCGCCAGCAGCCAAGGGACGGAGGCCGGCTACCCCTTC,CASSQGTEAGYPF
TRBV28,TRBJ1-2,few,NA,11,TGTGCCAGCAGTGAGGACTATGGCTACACCTTC,CASSEDYGYTF
TRBV7-8,TRBJ2-7,NA,TRBD2,16,TGTGCCAGCAGCTTAGCATTGGCTAGCGGGGGGATCGAGCAGTACTTC,CASSLALASGGIEQYF
TRBV7-2,TRBJ2-2,NA,NA,16,TGTGCCAGCAGCTTAGTTACTAGGGCCGTGGGCGGGGAGCTGTTTTTT,CASSLVTRAVGGELFF
TRBV2,TRBJ1-5,NA,TRBD1,15,TGTGCCAGCAGTGTAGCCGGGACAGGGGTACAGCCCCAGCATTTT,CASSVAGTGVQPQHF
TRBV7-8,TRBJ1-4,once,NA,13,TGTGCCAGCAGCTTAGATAAGGGGCAGGTGCTGTTTTTT,CASSLDKGQVLFF
TRBV4-3,TRBJ1-3,NA,NA,18,TGCGCCAGCAGCCAAGACCCCCGGGTCCTGAGCTCTGGAAACACCATATATTTT,CASSQDPRVLSSGNTIYF
TRBV10-1,TRBJ1-2,few,TRBD1,15,TGCGCCAGCAGCTTTGGACAGGGGATAGCCTATGGCTACACCTTC,CASSFGQGIAYGYTF
TRBV7-9,TRBJ2-7,once,TRBD2,13,TGTGCCGGCAGCAGCGGGGCCTCCTACGAGCAGTACTTC,CAGSSGASYEQYF